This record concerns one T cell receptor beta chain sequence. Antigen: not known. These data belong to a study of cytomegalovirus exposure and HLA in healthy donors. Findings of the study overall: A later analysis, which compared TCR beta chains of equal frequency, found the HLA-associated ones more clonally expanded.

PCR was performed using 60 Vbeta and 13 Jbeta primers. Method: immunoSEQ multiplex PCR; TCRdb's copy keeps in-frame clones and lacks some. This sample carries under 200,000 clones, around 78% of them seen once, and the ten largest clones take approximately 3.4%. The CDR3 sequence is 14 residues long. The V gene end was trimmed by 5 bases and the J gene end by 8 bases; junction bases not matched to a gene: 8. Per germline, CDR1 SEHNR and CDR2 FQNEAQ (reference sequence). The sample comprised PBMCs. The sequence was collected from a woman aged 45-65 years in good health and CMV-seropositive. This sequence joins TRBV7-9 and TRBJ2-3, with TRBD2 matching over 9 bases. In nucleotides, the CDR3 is TGTGCCAGCAGCAAGGGACTAGCAGAGGCTACGCAGTATTTT. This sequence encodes CASSKGLAEATQYF.